These 28 T cell receptor beta chains share one sample of origin, sequenced in a study of blood T cell repertoires in COVID-19. Repertoires were generated with immunoSEQ multiplex PCR, while TCRdb's copy carries only in-frame clones and drops some. The table lists 150,000 to 200,000 clones, roughly nine tenths of them singletons. Sequenced material: peripheral blood. The receptors shown here come from a woman in her 70s with acute or convalescent COVID-19.

The chain employs TRBV28 and TRBJ2-7; 7 nucleotides line up with TRBD2. V lost 1 base to trimming and J lost 2 bases; unmatched junction nucleotides: 11. Germline CDR1 reads MDHEN; CDR2 reads SYDVKM. The CDR3 sequence is 17 residues long. CDR3 nucleotides: TGTGCCAGCAGTTTATTTAGCTCTCGGGAGGAGACCTACGAGCAGTACTTC. Its protein product is CASSLFSSREETYEQYF.

There are a few counts of this clone. The genes are TRBV7-2 and TRBJ1-1; D remains ambiguous. The CDR3 spans 15 residues. Trimming shortened V by 4 bases and J by 0 bases, and 12 bases separated the two germline ends. Germline lookup yields CDR1 SGHTA and CDR2 FQGNSA. The DNA for the CDR3 is TGTGCCAGCAGCTCCCTAGGCTCGATGAACACTGAAGCTTTCTTT. It specifies CASSSLGSMNTEAFF.

This rearrangement joins TRBV11-3 to TRBJ2-1, with TRBD2 matching over 14 bases. This CDR3 region has 18 residues. Germline loops: CDR1 SGHNT, CDR2 YENEEA. V lost 0 bases and J lost 3; bases outside the gene matches: 4. The CDR3 DNA reads as TGTGCCAGCAGCTTAGACGGACTAGCGGGAGGCTTCTACAATGAGCAGTTCTTC. This gives the protein CASSLDGLAGGFYNEQFF.

This clone has just one count. The V and J genes are TRBV5-1 and TRBJ2-2; no clear D gene. This CDR3 spans 15 amino acids. CDR1 SGHRS and CDR2 YFSETQ come from the germline V gene. Trimming cost V 1 base and J 0 bases, with 7 bases left between them. This CDR3 reads CASSLSVANTGELFF. The CDR3 coding sequence is TGCGCCAGCAGCTTGTCGGTCGCGAACACCGGGGAGCTGTTTTTT.

This chain uses TRBV7-6 with TRBJ2-7, with TRBD2 identical over 9 bases. Unmatched junction bases numbered 22, after V lost 0 bases and J lost 7 bases. The CDR3 has 20 amino acids. Germline V lookup: CDR1 SGHVS, CDR2 FNYEAQ. This CDR3 is CASSLASGFSLAGGPGEQYF. Here the CDR3 DNA reads TGTGCCAGCAGCTTAGCCTCAGGGTTTAGCCTGGCGGGAGGGCCGGGGGAGCAGTACTTC.

The chain uses TRBV5-8 and TRBJ1-1, with TRBD1 matching 9 bases. This CDR3 is 14 amino acids long. After removal of 6 bases from V and 0 bases from J, the junction contained 3 bases not matched to a gene. Germline V gives CDR1 SGHTS, CDR2 YDEGEE. The CDR3 reads CASINRGLNTEAFF. In nucleotides, the CDR3 is TGTGCCAGCATCAACAGGGGGCTGAACACTGAAGCTTTCTTT.

This clone was recorded once. The V call is TRBV5-1, the J call TRBJ1-1, with TRBD1 as a possible D gene (6 bases). Between the trimmed V and J ends, which lost 4 bases and 0 bases, there was a span of 10 bases. This CDR3 comprises 14 residues. The germline CDR1 and CDR2 sequences are SGHRS and YFSETQ. This CDR3 is CASSQQGMNTEAFF. CDR3 DNA sequence: TGCGCCAGCAGCCAACAGGGAATGAACACTGAAGCTTTCTTT. The variable domain in full, completed from reference TRBV5-1 and TRBJ1-1, reads KAGVTQTPRYLIKTRGQQVTLSCSPISGHRSVSWYQQTPGQGLQFLFEYFSETQRNKGNFPGRFSGRQFSNSRSEMNVSTLELGDSALYLCASSQQGMNTEAFFGQGTRLTVV.

The gene calls are TRBV19 and TRBJ2-7, with 8 bases aligning to TRBD1. After removal of 5 bases from V and 2 bases from J, the junction contained 8 bases not matched to a gene. The CDR3 length is 15 residues. The germline V gene encodes CDR1 LNHDA and CDR2 SQIVND (reference sequence). CDR3 DNA sequence: TGTGCCAGTAGTCCAGGGACAGGCCTGGCCTACGAGCAGTACTTC. As protein: CASSPGTGLAYEQYF.

The rearrangement links TRBV18 to TRBJ2-5; no clear D gene. Trimming took off 2 bases at V and 0 bases at J, with 7 bases between the two ends. Per germline, CDR1 KGHSH and CDR2 LQKENI. The length of the CDR3 is 14 residues. The CDR3 protein is CASSPERYQETQYF. The CDR3 nucleotides are TGTGCCAGCTCACCAGAACGGTACCAAGAGACCCAGTACTTC.

The chain combines TRBV7-9 with TRBJ2-2; 11 bases agree with TRBD2. After removal of 5 bases from V and 4 bases from J, the junction contained 3 bases not matched to a gene. There are 15 residues in the CDR3. The germline V gene has CDR1 SEHNR and CDR2 FQNEAQ (reference sequence). CDR3 nucleotides: TGTGCCAGCAGCCGGACTAGCGGGCGCACCGGGGAGCTGTTTTTT. It is translated as CASSRTSGRTGELFF.

The genes are TRBV11-2 and TRBJ1-6; no firm D call. The CDR3 runs to 18 residues. Germline lookup yields CDR1 SGHAT and CDR2 FQNNGV. The V end lost 1 base, the J end lost 0 bases, and 13 bases lay between the germline ends. The CDR3 region is CASSLVGRPDSYNSPLHF. CDR3 in DNA: TGTGCCAGCAGCTTAGTGGGCAGGCCCGACTCCTATAATTCACCCCTCCACTTT.

The rearrangement links TRBV6-1 to TRBJ2-3; 9 bases map to TRBD1. The germline gives CDR1 MNHNS, CDR2 SASEGT. The length of the CDR3 is 16 residues. The trim removed 1 base at V and 3 bases at J, leaving 5 bases unmatched. CDR3 residues: CASSEGRGQGTDTQYF. CDR3 bases: TGTGCCAGCAGTGAAGGGAGGGGACAGGGTACAGATACGCAGTATTTT.

The CDR3 DNA is TGTGCCAGCAGCCCCAACAGCGGGGCGGGTGAAAAACTGTTTTTT. Translating gives CASSPNSGAGEKLFF. V and J are TRBV7-9 and TRBJ1-4, with D possibly being TRBD1 (5 bases). The CDR3 sequence is 15 residues long. V shed 5 bases and J shed 7 bases, with 17 bases lying between them. Per the germline V gene, CDR1 is SEHNR and CDR2 is FQNEAQ (reference sequence).

The chain employs TRBV4-3 and TRBJ1-2; TRBD1 is a possible D gene (5 bases). Trimming left V 0 bases short and J 3 bases short, with 23 bases between. Germline V gives CDR1 LGHNA, CDR2 YSLEER. This CDR3 has 19 amino acids. In nucleotides, the CDR3 is TGCGCCAGCAGCCAAGATAACCACGCCCCATTGGGGCTAGACTATGGCTACACCTTC. It codes for CASSQDNHAPLGLDYGYTF.

V gene TRBV19 combines with J gene TRBJ2-2, with D uncertain. Germline CDR1 reads LNHDA; CDR2 reads SQIVND (reference sequence). V was cut by 4 bases and J by 1 base, with 7 bases left in between. CDR3 size: 14 residues. The CDR3 spells CASSTPWNTGELFF. CDR3 bases: TGTGCCAGTAGTACCCCCTGGAACACCGGGGAGCTGTTTTTT.

This clone was detected only once. The chain recombines TRBV4-2 with TRBJ2-5; TRBD2 aligns across 8 bases. The CDR3 loop spans 17 amino acids. Germline loops: CDR1 LGHNA, CDR2 YNFKEQ. Trimming at V came to 2 bases and at J to 2 bases, leaving 10 bases not matched to a gene. The CDR3 bases are TGTGCCAGCAGCCAATTCTTGGGTGCGGGAGGACAAGAGACCCAGTACTTC. Residues: CASSQFLGAGGQETQYF.

The chain carries TRBV10-3 and TRBJ2-3, with D perhaps TRBD1 (7 bases). The germline gives CDR1 ENHRY, CDR2 SYGVKD. The CDR3 loop spans 16 amino acids. V lost 6 bases and J 0 bases, leaving 16 bases between the germline ends. The CDR3 coding sequence is TGTGCCATCAGCCCAGGGGGAGGTCGTAGCACAGATACGCAGTATTTT. Residues: CAISPGGGRSTDTQYF.

This clone showed up just once. This rearrangement joins TRBV2 to TRBJ1-1, with 8 positions matching TRBD1. V shed 7 bases and J 5 bases; nucleotides not matched to a gene: 6. The CDR3 covers 13 residues. Germline assignment: CDR1 SNHLY and CDR2 FYNNEI. CDR3 protein: CASKGQGWTEAFF. The CDR3 coding sequence is TGTGCCAGCAAAGGACAGGGATGGACTGAAGCTTTCTTT.

CDR3 coding DNA: TGCAGCGTTGAAGATTCTGGGAGGGCCGGTTTGAATGAGCAGTTCTTC. Amino acids: CSVEDSGRAGLNEQFF. This rearrangement joins TRBV29-1 to TRBJ2-1; TRBD2 aligns across 7 bases. Germline V CDR1 and CDR2: SQVTM, ANQGSEA. Trimming at V came to 0 bases and at J to 7 bases, leaving 12 bases not matched to a gene. This CDR3 has 16 residues.

J is TRBJ2-1 and V is TRBV24-1; 11 bases align to TRBD2. The ends lost 5 bases at V and 1 base at J; junction bases unmatched: 3. CDR1 is KGHDR and CDR2 is SFDVKD in the germline V gene. The CDR3 is 16 residues long. The CDR3 DNA reads TGTGCCACCAGTGGAGGGACTAGCGGATCCTACAATGAGCAGTTCTTC. Amino acids: CATSGGTSGSYNEQFF.

The rearrangement uses TRBV29-1 and TRBJ1-2; D is uncertain. CDR1 is SQVTM and CDR2 is ANQGSEA in the germline V gene. The CDR3 runs 13 residues. V dropped 2 bases and J dropped 4 bases, with 11 bases sitting between them. The DNA of the CDR3 is TGCAGCGTTGAACGCCCAGTCATCTATGGCTACACCTTC. Translating gives CSVERPVIYGYTF.

The CDR3 loop is CASSYAGAPDIQYF. CDR3 sequence (DNA): TGTGCCAGCAGTTACGCAGGGGCCCCGGACATTCAGTACTTC. This chain uses TRBV6-2 or TRBV6-3 with TRBJ2-4, with D possibly TRBD1 on 6 matching bases. Deletions cut 2 bases from V and 8 bases from J, with 13 bases between. The CDR3 runs to 14 residues. Per the germline V gene, CDR1 is MNHEY and CDR2 is SVGEGT.

The chain links TRBV5-1 to TRBJ2-1; 8 positions agree with TRBD2. CDR1 and CDR2 (germline): SGHRS, YFSETQ. The CDR3 is 17 amino acids. The trim removed 4 bases at V and 0 bases at J, leaving 9 bases unmatched. The CDR3, as DNA: TGCGCCAGCAGCAGTACTAGCGGAAGCGCCTCCTACAATGAGCAGTTCTTC. Amino acid sequence: CASSSTSGSASYNEQFF.

This clone was counted once. This chain joins TRBV9 and TRBJ1-2; no firm D call. The germline V and J ends were trimmed by 3 bases and 0 bases, with 12 bases remaining between them. CDR1 SGDLS and CDR2 YYNGEE come from the germline V gene. The CDR3 has 15 amino acids. CDR3 sequence reads: CASSGPPTANYGYTF. The CDR3 bases are TGTGCCAGCAGCGGGCCCCCCACAGCTAACTATGGCTACACCTTC. The whole variable domain, filled in from reference TRBV9 and TRBJ1-2, reads DSGVTQTPKHLITATGQRVTLRCSPRSGDLSVYWYQQSLDQGLQFLIQYYNGEERAKGNILERFSAQQFPDLHSELNLSSLELGDSALYFCASSGPPTANYGYTFGSGTRLTVV.

This sequence joins TRBV4-1 and TRBJ1-1, with D perhaps matching TRBD1 (6 bases). Trimming left V 2 bases short and J 1 base short, with 23 bases between. The length of the CDR3 is 19 residues. CDR1 and CDR2 (germline): MGHRA, YSYEKL. The CDR3 bases are TGCGCCAGCAGCCAACCGTGGCTGGGGGCCGACCTTTGGAACACTGAAGCTTTCTTT. This sequence encodes CASSQPWLGADLWNTEAFF.

CDR3 in DNA: TGTGCCAGTACCCGGGGAGGGGTCTCTGGGGCCAACGTCCTGACTTTC. Its protein is CASTRGGVSGANVLTF. The rearrangement links TRBV19 to TRBJ2-6, with 7 bases fitting TRBD2. CDR3 length equals 16 residues. Germline V lookup: CDR1 LNHDA, CDR2 SQIVND (reference sequence). After removal of 7 bases from V and 0 bases from J, the junction contained 6 bases not matched to a gene.

The chain links TRBV19 to TRBJ1-2; a possible D gene is TRBD1 (6 bases). V lost 6 bases to trimming and J lost 3 bases, with 14 bases between them. Germline V gene data show CDR1 as LNHDA and CDR2 as SQIVND (reference sequence). This CDR3 has 14 amino acids. The CDR3 nucleotides are TGTGCCAGTAGCGGGGACACACCTTACTATGGCTACACCTTC. Translating it yields CASSGDTPYYGYTF.

V and J are TRBV5-4 and TRBJ1-1; D not resolved. Germline CDR1 SGHNT, CDR2 YYREEE (reference sequence). The CDR3 is made up of 15 amino acids. The germline V and J ends were trimmed by 3 bases and 2 bases, with 14 bases remaining between them. The CDR3 nucleotides are TGTGCCAGCAGCTCCGCGGGGAGGGCTAACACTGAAGCTTTCTTT. As protein: CASSSAGRANTEAFF.